The 5 T cell receptor beta chains below were found in one sample sequenced in a study of glioma-infiltrating T cells. Using RNA template, CDR3s of TCR alpha and beta were amplified with iRepertoire arm-PCR. TCRdb reprocessed the multiplex PCR reads with MiXCR, giving one entry per CDR3 protein. The sample yields fewer than 200,000 distinct CDR3 sequences, around 32% seen once. The sample was glioma tissue, nonneoplastic brain tissue, or PBMCs (not recorded which). The receptor set was obtained from a human donor with low-grade glioma or glioblastoma, undergoing nonglioma brain surgery, or in good health (not recorded which).

The gene calls are TRBV3-1 and TRBJ2-3; TRBD2 agrees at 12 bases. The V gene's germline CDR1 is LGHDT and CDR2 YNNKEL (reference sequence). The CDR3 contains 15 residues. The V segment lost 4 bases and the J segment 10 bases; nucleotides outside the gene matches: 9. As DNA, the CDR3 is TGTGCCAGCAGCCGTCGGACTAGCGGGACCCTAGCGCAGTATTTT. This codes for CASSRRTSGTLAQYF.

In this sample, this clonotype turned up once. A read error may explain this, as a much larger clone is one base away. This chain joins TRBV24-1 and TRBJ1-2; 8 bases agree with TRBD1. This CDR3 comprises 15 residues. The V gene's germline CDR1 is KGHDR and CDR2 SFDVKD. This chain's CDR3 is CVTSDPDRGNYGYTF. CDR3 nucleotides: TGTGTCACCAGTGACCCCGACAGGGGAAACTATGGCTACACCTTC.

Ten or more counts support this clonotype. In DNA, the CDR3 is TGTGCCATCTCGACTAGCGGGAGACGCAACACCGGGGAGCTGTTTTTT. It specifies CAISTSGRRNTGELFF. The V gene is TRBV28, the J gene TRBJ2-2, with 12 bases lining up with TRBD2. The CDR3 runs 16 residues. From germline, CDR1 is MDHEN and CDR2 SYDVKM. Trimming cost V 10 bases and J 2 bases; bases outside gene matches: 8. The full variable domain, rest sourced from reference TRBV28 and TRBJ2-2, is DVKVTQSSRYLVKRTGEKVFLECVQDMDHENMFWYRQDPGLGLRLIYFSYDVKMKEKGDIPEGYSVSREKKERFSLILESASTNQTSMYLCAISTSGRRNTGELFFGEGSRLTVL.

The sample holds many counts of this clonotype. This chain links TRBV7-2 with TRBJ1-1; D not certain. This CDR3 contains 13 residues. V gave up 5 bases and J gave up 6 bases, with 13 bases separating them. Germline V CDR1 and CDR2: SGHTA, FQGNSA. The CDR3 sequence is CASSQLSRAEAFF. The DNA for the CDR3 is TGTGCCAGCAGCCAATTAAGTCGGGCTGAAGCTTTCTTT.

This clonotype was observed a few times. The genes are TRBV5-5 and TRBJ2-7, with 10 nucleotides matching TRBD1. This CDR3 has 15 residues. V shed 5 bases and J 6 bases; nucleotides not matched to a gene: 11. Germline V gene data show CDR1 as SGHKS and CDR2 as YYEKEE (reference sequence). The chain's CDR3 is CASRRQGAQVSEQYF. CDR3 nucleotides: TGTGCCAGCAGGAGACAGGGGGCGCAGGTTTCCGAGCAGTACTTC.